This T cell receptor beta chain was recovered during a study of cytomegalovirus exposure and HLA in healthy donors (dated by TCRdb to 2015 to 2018). In the study overall: An earlier analysis of more than 550 of the donors reported roughly 300 Gb of sequence data and 95 million to 120 million unique TCR beta sequences obtained from about 179 million T cells. An early release covering roughly 600 HLA-typed donors comprised approximately 300 gigabases of sequencing data and roughly 86 million unique TCR sequences. The genetic ancestry cluster associated with self-reported Caucasian donors included 81% of the roughly 380 genotyped donors. The study aimed to test whether signatures of past pathogen exposure could be identified by cataloging public T cell receptors. The study profiled the T cell repertoires of some 610 subjects by immunosequencing and related them to cytomegalovirus serostatus. Besides the first cohort of 666 subjects, a separate validation cohort made up of 120 or so different subjects was used. High-throughput TCR immunosequencing, statistical association of individual TCRs with disease status, and machine learning were combined to predict cytomegalovirus infection status. A later analysis re-examined previously published TCR beta repertoires from 610 or so donors and added high-resolution HLA genotyping to investigate patterns of TCR occurrence. The later analysis used no new phenotypic data to find candidate immune exposures, relying instead on TCR beta sequences and their occurrence across donors. To decide whether each TCR beta V gene segment behaved as functional or pseudogenic, an earlier analysis of nearly 600 of the donors relied on high-throughput TCR beta sequencing. Donor age, sex, ethnicity and CMV serostatus were compiled alongside the repertoire data. In a later genetic analysis, genome-wide SNP genotypes for about three fifths of the 666 donors were used, and that subset was treated as a discovery cohort. All discovery cohort repertoires had been generated using a single sequencing platform. Class I and class II HLA loci were covered by the typing at four-digit resolution. The number of typed donors differed by locus: about 629-630 for A, B, C, DRB1 and DQB1; 500 to 550 for DQA1; about 600 for DPA1; and about 450 for DPB1. Roughly five DR-DQ haplotypes were treated as single units for association and clustering because of strong linkage in the cohort. On average, around 230,000 unique TCR beta nucleotide sequences were sequenced per donor among several hundred genotyped donors of the cohort, with about 17% of those sequences being non-productive. Paper-wide results and their limitations: A further reported finding was that TCR beta sequences accurately predicted the HLA-A and HLA-B alleles for most subjects in the first cohort. Cytomegalovirus status was reported to be diagnosed by the classifier with high specificity and sensitivity in both the original and validation cohorts. Because some donors lacked HLA typing at each locus, the association tests relied only on the typed subset. Because counts were too low, some 17 rarely observed V segments, including chromosome 9 orphons, were left out of the earlier analysis of approximately 500 of the donors. Most CMV-associated TCR beta chains appeared to be HLA-restricted in a later analysis, and the HLA associations seemed to be driven largely by CMV exposure. Linkage disequilibrium might explain the correlated functional status among segregating V segments, but an unknown experimental factor could not be excluded. In a later analysis, several top co-occurrence clusters were reported to appear linked to parvovirus B19, influenza, CMV and Epstein-Barr virus. In a later genetic analysis, fewer N-insertions in productive TCRs were reported among donors in an Asian-associated ancestry cluster than the roughly 700-donor mean. Because the 87-base-pair reads could not distinguish some IMGT-functional V segments, including TRBV6-2 and TRBV6-3, those segments were excluded. A later analysis found that HLA-associated TCR beta chains were more clonally expanded and had lower generation probabilities than equally common non-associated chains. V-gene and J-gene trimming of TCR beta chains was associated with a missense DCLRE1C variant in a later genetic analysis, and the association was replicated in an independent cohort. Sequencing depth was assumed to be roughly uniform across donors in the presence/absence analyses, though that assumption may not hold. Most TCR sequences were seen in very few donors, while some public TCRs were found in many individuals. In a later analysis, TCR association rates were found to vary across HLA loci, with the most associated TCRs seen for DRB1 alleles and the fewest for HLA-C alleles. An earlier analysis of several hundred of the donors showed that most TCR beta V segments appeared in productive rearrangements either about 87% or about 30% of the time, which broadly matched IMGT annotations. A few of the identified cytomegalovirus-associated TCR beta chains were confirmed in vitro to be specific for cytomegalovirus antigens. For the cohort, immune exposure information was limited to CMV serostatus. It was suggested by the authors that the approach could potentially be generalized to other disease states and immunological phenotypes. In the study, 150 to 200 TCR beta chains were listed as associated with cytomegalovirus. When HLA alleles, especially DR and DQ, strongly co-occurred, TCR associations were difficult to assign to individual alleles. This cohort had only TCR beta chains sequenced, and the lack of alpha or paired-chain data limited which features could be detected. A later analysis associated 17,000 or so TCR beta sequences with specific HLA alleles at a false discovery rate of 0.05. A group of highly shared sequence variants was considered likely to be a technical artifact of the sequencing pipeline.

The CDR3 goes from the cysteine to the phenylalanine over 14 residues. The CDR3 DNA has 42 bases and is translated from base 1. CDR1 is given as KGHSH and CDR2 as LQKENI, both from the germline V gene. Germline trimming: 0 bases from V, 11 bases from J; junction bases outside gene matches: 6. A remark on this clone: It has no known antigen specificity. Base qualities are missing; no much larger clone stands one base away.

The library was built by means of the immunoSEQ multiplex PCR assay. The multiplex PCR relied on a mix of 60 forward primers for TCR Vbeta segments and 13 reverse primers for TCR Jbeta segments. A multiplex PCR assay on genomic DNA amplified the CDR3 region of rearranged TCR beta genes. The Illumina HiSeq System was used to sequence the amplified TCR beta libraries as 87-base-pair reads. On the authors' methods: Across the roughly 600 repertoires, a later analysis counted some 81 million unique TCR beta chains, about 10 million of which were shared by at least two donors. A nearest-neighbor algorithm error-corrected the raw reads and collapsed the reads into unique sequences, merging closely related sequences to remove PCR and sequencing errors. CDR3 sequences were aligned to IMGT reference sequences to assign V, D and J gene segments. For a sequence to be retained, a match of at least six nucleotides to both a V gene segment and a J gene segment was required. Rearrangements were called productive when the CDR3 lacked stop codons and stayed in frame with V and J; all others were non-productive. Following IMGT convention, CDR3 was defined as the stretch from the second conserved V-encoded cysteine to the conserved J-encoded phenylalanine. The earlier analysis of approximately 500 of the donors excluded sequences that lacked an unambiguous match to a single V gene segment. An earlier analysis of 587 of the donors called V segments functional above 56.7% productive rearrangements and segregating when the between-donor standard deviation exceeded 5%. A statistical classification framework was built for diagnosing cytomegalovirus status from the catalog of TCR beta chain sequences. In a later analysis, V and J genes were assigned by comparing TCR nucleotide sequences against IMGT/GENE-DB human TR gene sequences. In a later analysis, CDR3 sequences and most-parsimonious VDJ recombination scenarios were assigned using the TCRdist pipeline. In a later analysis, every TCR beta chain was defined by the combination of its CDR3 amino acid sequence and its V-gene family, and reads without a unique V-gene family were dropped. A later analysis removed nearly 600 highly shared, low-generation-probability nucleotide sequences to deal with suspected cross-contamination and a sequencing artifact. In a later analysis, a clonal expansion index for each public chain was calculated from normalized within-repertoire ranks of inferred template counts. In a later analysis, generation probabilities were computed using a VDJ recombination model fitted to out-of-frame rearrangements, and the results were checked against IGoR. A later analysis scored TCR-TCR, TCR-HLA and TCR-CMV co-occurrence with hypergeometric tests, applying a repertoire-size bias correction to TCR pairs. In a later analysis, false discovery rates were estimated by permuting HLA or CMV assignments 20 times. In a later analysis, co-occurring TCRs were grouped with DBSCAN, and TCRdist sequence similarity was added when clustering was performed within HLA-allele-positive subsets. For co-occurrence clustering, repertoires with fewer than 30,000 or more than 120,000 public chains were excluded, along with five repertoires with anomalous nucleotide sharing. The table was pulled from immuneACCESS by TCRdb, which kept in-frame rearrangements only. Such tables lose some clones; where checked, under half of the loss comes from unresolved V genes, and the rest has no known cause. The D gene and trimming were derived from the DNA, and the V and J assignments and clone size from that table. This sample lists over 100,000 clones; roughly three fifths were detected once. 9% to 10% of the sample is in the top ten clones.

The cohort was made up of about 610 healthy bone marrow donors. At the time of sampling, all cohort members were nominally healthy, though unrecorded immune exposures were likely present. The donor was CMV seropositive and was included in the group of 300 or so seropositive cohort members. A peripheral blood sample was collected from each donor, and TCR beta sequencing was performed on peripheral blood mononuclear cells. The Qiagen DNeasy Blood Extraction Kit was used to extract genomic DNA from the blood cell samples. The V gene is TRBV18 and the J gene is TRBJ1-4; 7 middle bases align to TRBD1. What was sequenced was PBMCs. This TCR was sampled from a middle-aged man in good health and CMV-seropositive. The DNA sequence follows: TGTGCCAGCTCACCACCTGCTGGGACAGAGAAACTGTTTTTT. This translates into CASSPPAGTEKLFF.